This passage covers 17 T cell receptor beta chains from one sample sequenced in a study of blood T cells in healthy people across ages. Using a J-beta primer mix together with a sample-barcoded 5' primer, a second PCR was run for roughly 7 to 12 cycles. Each CDR3 protein is one row after TCRdb ran MiXCR on the 5' RACE reads. Of 600,000 or so distinct CDR3 sequences listed, about 30% are singletons. The sample taken for sequencing was blood. Receptors originate from an elderly woman in good health.

As regards this clonotype: A much larger clone differs by one base, so this may be a read error. V is TRBV20-1 and J is TRBJ2-7; 8 bases agree with TRBD1. Germline CDR1 reads DFQATT; CDR2 reads SNEGSKA (reference sequence). This CDR3 spans 13 amino acids. Trimming took 3 bases from V and 5 from J; bases not matched to a gene: 6. The CDR3 region has the DNA TGCAGTGCTAGCAGGGGGCGCAGGAACGAGCAGTACTTC. It specifies CSASRGRRNEQYF.

This clonotype came up many times. This chain joins TRBV12-3 or TRBV12-4 and TRBJ1-2; D not resolved. Trimming took off 3 bases at V and 1 base at J, with 9 bases between the two ends. The CDR3 has 14 amino acids. CDR3 region: CASSLKLINYGYTF. The CDR3 DNA reads TGTGCCAGCAGTTTGAAGCTCATTAACTATGGCTACACCTTC.

This clonotype has at least ten counts. The chain is built from TRBV20-1 and TRBJ2-5, with D possibly being TRBD1 (7 bases). The CDR3 is 15 residues long. Germline CDR1 is DFQATT and CDR2 is SNEGSKA (reference sequence). Trimming pared 3 bases from V and 1 base from J, leaving 15 bases between. CDR3 loop: CSASPPGGLQETQYF. Written as DNA, the CDR3 is TGCAGTGCTAGTCCACCAGGGGGGCTCCAAGAGACCCAGTACTTC.

This clonotype was seen a few times. The V call is TRBV20-1, the J call TRBJ2-2, with TRBD1 matching 8 bases. Looked up from germline, CDR1 is DFQATT and CDR2 is SNEGSKA (reference sequence). V lost 6 bases to trimming and J lost 0 bases; unmatched junction nucleotides: 3. This CDR3 has 14 amino acids. CDR3 protein: CSALGQANTGELFF. CDR3 sequence (DNA): TGCAGTGCCCTGGGACAGGCGAACACCGGGGAGCTGTTTTTT.

This chain connects TRBV7-8 to TRBJ1-2; D may be TRBD1 (6 bases). The length of the CDR3 is 13 residues. The germline CDR1 and CDR2 sequences are SGHVS and FQNEAQ. The V end lost 0 bases, the J end lost 8 bases, and 10 bases lay between the germline ends. CDR3 region: CASSLAGDNGYTF. CDR3 bases: TGTGCCAGCAGCTTAGCGGGGGACAACGGCTACACCTTC.

Comments on this clonotype: Possible read error: a much larger clone is one base away. The V gene is TRBV24-1, the J gene TRBJ2-7; D is ambiguous. The germline V gene has CDR1 KGHDR and CDR2 SFDVKD. With 3 bases removed from V and 7 bases from J, the gap between germline ends came to 15 bases. This CDR3 has 14 amino acids. CDR3 DNA sequence: TGTGCCACCAGTGATGGCCGACGATACAATGAGCAGTACTTC. Protein product: CATSDGRRYNEQYF.

This clonotype was observed at least ten times. CDR3 in DNA: TGTGCCAGCAGCCATGCCCGGGGGGACCCGTCTGGGGCCAACGTCCTGACTTTC. This gives the protein CASSHARGDPSGANVLTF. The chain uses TRBV7-2 and TRBJ2-6, with 7 bases fitting TRBD2. Trimming took 5 bases from V and 1 from J; bases not matched to a gene: 11. The CDR3 covers 18 residues. Germline CDR1 reads SGHTA; CDR2 reads FQGNSA.

As regards this clonotype: With a much larger clone just one base away, this may be a read error. This rearrangement joins TRBV5-1 to TRBJ2-7; the match to TRBD1 covers 8 bases. The J call may be faulty, since TRBJ2-5 better matches the DNA end. CDR1 and CDR2 (germline): SGHRS, YFSETQ. This CDR3 is 15 amino acids long. The CDR3 bases are TGCGCCAGCAGCCTACAGGACAGGGAATTGGAGACCCAGTACTTC. It codes for CASSLQDRELETQYF.

This clonotype was counted at least ten times. The CDR3 loop reads CASSSHPTETYEQYF. The CDR3 nucleotides read TGTGCCAGCAGCTCACATCCGACCGAGACCTACGAGCAGTACTTC. The V and J genes are TRBV5-5 and TRBJ2-7; D uncertain. CDR1 is SGHKS and CDR2 is YYEKEE in the germline V gene (reference sequence). The CDR3 length is 15 residues. Trimming cost V 3 bases and J 2 bases, with 15 bases left between them.

There are many counts of this clonotype. The chain employs TRBV6-2 or TRBV6-3 and TRBJ2-7; D assignment may be TRBD1 or TRBD2 (5 bases each). CDR3 length: 15 amino acids. CDR1 is MNHEY and CDR2 is SVGEGT in the germline V gene. V lost 5 bases and J 0 bases, leaving 14 bases between the germline ends. The CDR3 here is CASSLFPGTSYEQYF. CDR3 DNA: TGTGCCAGCAGTCTCTTCCCCGGGACCTCCTACGAGCAGTACTTC.

The rearrangement links TRBV6-5 to TRBJ1-3, with a tentative D call TRBD1 (6 bases). In germline, CDR1 is MNHEY, CDR2 SVGAGI. The CDR3 covers 14 residues. V was cut by 5 bases and J by 4 bases, with 12 bases left in between. CDR3 sequence reads: CASSPWGQGNTIYF. For the CDR3, the DNA is TGTGCCAGCAGTCCTTGGGGGCAAGGAAACACCATATATTTT.

Points on this clonotype: A much larger clone lies one base from this, so it may be a read error. The gene calls are TRBV3-1 and TRBJ2-1, with D tentatively TRBD2 (5 bases). CDR3 size: 13 residues. V shed 5 bases and J shed 9 bases, with 14 bases lying between them. From germline, CDR1 is LGHDT and CDR2 YNNKEL (reference sequence). The CDR3 coding sequence is TGTGCCAGCAGCTCACGGGGTTGGGGTGAGCAGTTCTTC. As protein: CASSSRGWGEQFF.

This clonotype has a count of ten or more. CDR3 sequence (DNA): TGTGCCAGCAGTTACTCGATGGCAGGGAGGTACGAGCAGTACTTC. Its translation is CASSYSMAGRYEQYF. The chain employs TRBV6-2 or TRBV6-3 and TRBJ2-7; maybe TRBD2 (6 bases). Trimming removed 0 bases from V and 4 bases from J, with 13 bases in between. The CDR3 has 15 residues. CDR1 MNHEY and CDR2 SVGEGT come from the germline V gene.

This clonotype was observed at least ten times. CDR3: CASSRLQGRGETQYF. CDR3 in DNA: TGCGCCAGCAGCCGACTACAGGGTCGAGGAGAGACCCAGTACTTC. The chain carries TRBV4-1 and TRBJ2-5; tentative D call: TRBD1 (6 bases). The V and J ends lost 4 bases and 4 bases respectively, with 16 bases between them. Germline V gene data show CDR1 as MGHRA and CDR2 as YSYEKL. This CDR3 has 15 amino acids.

Only a few counts were recorded for this clonotype. This chain uses TRBV3-1 with TRBJ1-6; 10 positions agree with TRBD1. Looked up from germline, CDR1 is LGHDT and CDR2 is YNNKEL (reference sequence). V trimming: 2 bases; J trimming: 3 bases; junction bases outside the gene matches: 1. The CDR3 runs 16 residues. Written as DNA, the CDR3 is TGTGCCAGCAGCCAAAGGGACAGGGGCTATAATTCACCCCTCCACTTT. Encoded protein: CASSQRDRGYNSPLHF.

The V call is TRBV11-2, the J call TRBJ1-2; the D is unclear. V shed 1 base and J shed 7 bases, with 10 bases lying between them. The CDR3 is 13 amino acids. The germline V gene has CDR1 SGHAT and CDR2 FQNNGV. The CDR3 DNA follows: TGTGCCAGCAGCTTAGGGGCAATGGCTGGCTACACCTTC. It specifies CASSLGAMAGYTF.

This clonotype has a count of ten or more. The V and J genes are TRBV6-1 and TRBJ2-3; tentatively, D is TRBD2 (5 bases). Trimming cost V 6 bases and J 1 base, with 11 bases left between them. Germline-derived CDR1 and CDR2 are MNHNS and SASEGT. The CDR3 has 14 amino acids. The CDR3 spells CASSASFGTDTQYF. In DNA, the CDR3 is TGTGCCAGCAGCGCTAGCTTCGGCACAGATACGCAGTATTTT.